The present entry profiles one T cell receptor (beta chain) with its context. The repertoire was sequenced with immunoSEQ multiplex PCR; TCRdb's copy has only in-frame clones and lacks some. Found here are 50,000 to 65,000 clones, around three quarters of them singletons; the top ten hold approximately 2%. Time point of the sample: baseline, week 1 (first vaccination visit). Described treatment: pre-vaccination baseline after standard-of-care therapy. The sample originates from a study of a mutant IDH1 vaccine in newly diagnosed glioma. V lost 2 bases to trimming and J lost 3 bases; unmatched junction nucleotides: 5. Germline loops: CDR1 MGHRA, CDR2 YSYEKL. The length of the CDR3 is 15 residues.

The chain couples TRBV4-1 to TRBJ2-7; the match to TRBD1 covers 9 bases. The sequence came from a woman between 40 and 55 years old with glioma. This sample comprised PBMCs, obtained from a glioma patient treated with radiotherapy, temozolomide or both. For the CDR3, the DNA is TGCGCCAGCAGCCAATATGGGACAGGGAACTACGAGCAGTACTTC. Translating it yields CASSQYGTGNYEQYF.